These T cell receptor beta chains were read from a single sample in a study of Ad26.COV2.S vaccination and SARS-CoV-2 variants. Generated by immunoSEQ multiplex PCR, the TCRdb table keeps only in-frame clones and is missing some. The sample consists of about 280,000 clones, approximately 87% of them appearing once. The sample consisted of peripheral blood, taken in a trial of Ad26.COV2.S vaccine versus placebo. The source of these receptors is a person aged 18 to 65 who received the Ad26.COV2.S COVID-19 vaccine or a placebo. Both conserved end residues are part of each CDR3. A D gene is named only where the DNA matches it firmly. Some rows have no size entry. The others give once, few or many, or a class for an expanded clone.

J,V,size,D,CDR3,DNA
TRBJ2-3,TRBV29-1,NA,TRBD1,CSVHPDRVPDTQYF,TGCAGCGTTCATCCCGACAGGGTCCCAGATACGCAGTATTTT
TRBJ2-5,TRBV5-1,NA,TRBD2,CASSFSSGGEETQYF,TGCGCCAGCAGCTTCTCTAGCGGGGGGGAAGAGACCCAGTACTTC
TRBJ2-5,TRBV5-1,NA,TRBD2,CASMTGGQETQYF,TGCGCCAGCATGACGGGGGGACAAGAGACCCAGTACTTC
TRBJ1-2,TRBV18,NA,NA,CASSPTRAGANGYTF,TGTGCCAGCTCACCCACCCGTGCGGGGGCAAATGGCTACACCTTC
TRBJ1-1,TRBV5-4,once,NA,CASSLGLNTEAFF,TGTGCCAGCAGCTTGGGGTTGAACACTGAAGCTTTCTTT
TRBJ2-7,TRBV6-5,NA,TRBD2,CASSPRSGGDYEQYF,TGTGCCAGCAGTCCCAGGAGTGGGGGGGACTACGAGCAGTACTTC
TRBJ2-2,TRBV4-1,NA,NA,CASSHVGRGNTGELFF,TGCGCCAGCAGCCATGTCGGGAGAGGGAACACCGGGGAGCTGTTTTTT
TRBJ1-2,TRBV6-5,NA,NA,CASSYSGTAYGYTF,TGTGCCAGCAGTTACTCTGGGACGGCCTATGGCTACACCTTC
TRBJ1-6,TRBV14,NA,NA,CASSQAQNSPLHF,TGTGCCAGCAGCCAAGCTCAGAATTCACCCCTCCACTTT
TRBJ1-1,TRBV18,NA,NA,CASSDGENTEAFF,TGTGCCAGCTCAGATGGGGAGAACACTGAAGCTTTCTTT
TRBJ2-4,TRBV5-1,NA,TRBD1,CASSPTGPGDIQYF,TGCGCCAGCAGCCCGACAGGGCCCGGGGACATTCAGTACTTC
TRBJ1-1,TRBV18,NA,NA,CASSMSTGLNTEAFF,TGTGCCAGCTCAATGTCGACGGGATTGAACACTGAAGCTTTCTTT
TRBJ2-1,TRBV6-5,once,TRBD2,CASRRGRTMSNEQFF,TGTGCCAGCAGACGCGGGAGGACCATGAGCAATGAGCAGTTCTTC
TRBJ1-4,TRBV6-5,NA,NA,CASKGRNPNEKLFF,TGTGCCAGCAAAGGACGGAACCCTAATGAAAAACTGTTTTTT
TRBJ1-2,TRBV18,once,TRBD1,CASSPRGRGIDGYTF,TGTGCCAGCTCACCACGCGGCAGGGGGATTGATGGCTACACCTTC
TRBJ1-2,TRBV6-5,NA,NA,CASSYDGVGYTF,TGTGCCAGCAGTTACGACGGGGTCGGCTACACCTTC
TRBJ1-3,TRBV3-1/TRBV3-2,once,NA,CASSQNRVGNTIYF,TGTGCCAGCAGCCAAAACAGGGTTGGAAACACCATATATTTT
TRBJ2-2,TRBV6-1,NA,NA,CASSDIRLAGELFF,TGTGCCAGCAGTGACATCAGGTTAGCCGGGGAGCTGTTTTTT
TRBJ1-2,TRBV7-2,NA,NA,CASSTGLGYGYTF,TGTGCCAGCTCCACTGGGTTGGGGTATGGCTACACCTTC
TRBJ2-5,TRBV5-6,NA,TRBD1,CASRKDRGGETQYF,TGTGCCAGCAGAAAGGACAGGGGGGGAGAGACCCAGTACTTC
TRBJ2-5,TRBV21-1,once,NA,CASSNPPGRFDETQYF,TGTGCCAGCAGCAACCCTCCTGGTCGCTTTGATGAGACCCAGTACTTC
TRBJ1-1,TRBV19,NA,NA,CASSISARVGTEAFF,TGTGCCAGTAGTATCTCTGCCCGAGTCGGCACTGAAGCTTTCTTT
TRBJ1-2,TRBV5-6,NA,TRBD1,CASSLRQGDYGYTF,TGTGCCAGCAGCTTGCGACAGGGAGATTATGGCTACACCTTC
TRBJ2-2,TRBV6-5,few,NA,CASSYEGETGELFF,TGTGCCAGCAGTTATGAGGGGGAAACCGGGGAGCTGTTTTTT
TRBJ1-3,TRBV21-1,NA,NA,CASSKYRGPGGGNTIYF,TGTGCCAGCAGCAAATACCGGGGCCCCGGAGGGGGAAACACCATATATTTT
TRBJ2-3,TRBV6-5,NA,TRBD1,CASSYRTGGTRDTQYF,TGTGCCAGCAGTTATCGGACAGGAGGAACAAGAGATACGCAGTATTTT
TRBJ2-1,TRBV5-4,NA,NA,CASSPGRNGDEQFF,TGTGCCAGCAGCCCGGGACGCAATGGGGATGAGCAGTTCTTC
TRBJ1-1,TRBV7-3,NA,NA,CASSPGLLNTEAFF,TGTGCCAGCAGCCCCGGACTGCTTAACACTGAAGCTTTCTTT
TRBJ2-1,TRBV5-1,NA,TRBD2,CASTIGTSGNNEQFF,TGCGCCAGCACCATTGGGACTAGCGGGAACAATGAGCAGTTCTTC
TRBJ2-1,TRBV21-1,once,NA,CASSLQQGCSYNEQFF,TGTGCCAGCAGCCTCCAACAGGGTTGCTCCTACAATGAGCAGTTCTTC
TRBJ2-3,TRBV6-4,NA,TRBD2,CASSDPSGSSGRAGLGTDTQYF,TGTGCCAGCAGTGACCCCTCAGGGTCTAGCGGGAGGGCCGGCCTCGGCACAGATACGCAGTATTTT
TRBJ1-1,TRBV18,once,NA,CASFPGRGMNTEAFF,TGTGCCAGTTTCCCGGGACGAGGAATGAACACTGAAGCTTTCTTT